This is a list of T cell receptor beta chains from one sample in a study of T cell responses to AZD1222 COVID-19 vaccine. Profiled with immunoSEQ multiplex PCR; TCRdb holds only in-frame clones, not every one. The top ten clones hold roughly 9.9% of a sample with roughly 120,000 clones, more than 65% of them seen once. This specimen was peripheral blood, taken on day 0 of AZD1222 vaccination. The receptors shown here come from an adult in good health. CDR3s include the opening cysteine and the closing phenylalanine or tryptophan. The D gene is left open where the match is weak. The size entry is marked missing in some rows and otherwise reads once, few, many or a size class.

abundance: NA
v_gene: TRBV9
d_gene: TRBD2
j_gene: TRBJ2-1
CDR3nt: TGTGCCAGCAGCGTTGGGACTAGCGGGCTGTACAATGAGCAGTTCTTC
CDR3aa: CASSVGTSGLYNEQFF

abundance: once
v_gene: TRBV29-1
d_gene: NA
j_gene: TRBJ2-3
CDR3nt: TGCAGCCCACGCGTCCGGAGTTCGGATACGCAGTATTTT
CDR3aa: CSPRVRSSDTQYF

abundance: NA
v_gene: TRBV5-1
d_gene: TRBD1
j_gene: TRBJ1-1
CDR3nt: TGCGCCAGCAGCGTATCCGGGACAGGCGGGACTGAAGCTTTCTTT
CDR3aa: CASSVSGTGGTEAFF

abundance: once
v_gene: TRBV6-5
d_gene: NA
j_gene: TRBJ1-5
CDR3nt: TGTGCCAGCCGACAGGTTGTGAATAGCAATCAGCCCCAGCATTTT
CDR3aa: CASRQVVNSNQPQHF

abundance: NA
v_gene: TRBV28
d_gene: TRBD1
j_gene: TRBJ2-7
CDR3nt: TGTGCCAGCAGTAGCCCCCAGGGGGCTCTTTCCTACGAGCAGTACTTC
CDR3aa: CASSSPQGALSYEQYF

abundance: few
v_gene: TRBV12-5
d_gene: NA
j_gene: TRBJ2-1
CDR3nt: TGTGCTAGTGGTTCAGGGATCTTCTACAATGAGCAGTTCTTC
CDR3aa: CASGSGIFYNEQFF

abundance: NA
v_gene: TRBV7-2
d_gene: NA
j_gene: TRBJ2-7
CDR3nt: TGTGCCAGCAGCTTGGTCGGGGGAGACGAGCAGTACTTC
CDR3aa: CASSLVGGDEQYF

abundance: few
v_gene: TRBV5-5
d_gene: NA
j_gene: TRBJ1-6
CDR3nt: TGTGCCAGCAGCTTGGCCGGGTTCGGGTCACCCCTCCACTTT
CDR3aa: CASSLAGFGSPLHF

abundance: NA
v_gene: TRBV30
d_gene: NA
j_gene: TRBJ2-7
CDR3nt: TGTGCCTGGAGTGTTAGGGCGCCCCTCGAGCAGTACTTC
CDR3aa: CAWSVRAPLEQYF

abundance: NA
v_gene: TRBV28
d_gene: NA
j_gene: TRBJ1-4
CDR3nt: TGTGCCAGCAGCCCCGGGACAACAATTGTGGGGAAACTGTTTTTT
CDR3aa: CASSPGTTIVGKLFF

abundance: NA
v_gene: TRBV7-9
d_gene: TRBD1
j_gene: TRBJ2-1
CDR3nt: TGTGCCAGCAGCTTATCGTTTAGAAGCAGGGGGCAGGATGAGCAGTTCTTC
CDR3aa: CASSLSFRSRGQDEQFF

abundance: NA
v_gene: TRBV19
d_gene: TRBD2
j_gene: TRBJ2-7
CDR3nt: TGTGCCAGTAGTCCAGTACGGGGGGCCTACGAGCAGTACTTC
CDR3aa: CASSPVRGAYEQYF

abundance: NA
v_gene: TRBV20-1
d_gene: NA
j_gene: TRBJ2-1
CDR3nt: TGCAGTGCTAGTTCGGGGGCCATTAGAGGCAATGAGCAGTTCTTC
CDR3aa: CSASSGAIRGNEQFF

abundance: NA
v_gene: TRBV24-1
d_gene: TRBD2
j_gene: TRBJ2-1
CDR3nt: TGTGCCACCAGTGAGTCCGGGACTAGCGTTTACAATGAGCAGTTCTTC
CDR3aa: CATSESGTSVYNEQFF

abundance: NA
v_gene: TRBV6-5
d_gene: NA
j_gene: TRBJ1-5
CDR3nt: TGTGCCAGCAGTTACTCCCCTCGCCGACCCAGTCAGCCCCAGCATTTT
CDR3aa: CASSYSPRRPSQPQHF